The TCR beta chain described here comes from a study of T cell responses to AZD1222 COVID-19 vaccine. On this clone itself: The target antigen is unknown.

CDR3 size: 14 residues. Trimming removed 0 bases from V and 7 bases from J, with 12 bases in between. The V gene's germline CDR1 is SNHLY and CDR2 FYNNEI. Overall study findings and caveats: Vaccination with two AZD1222 doses was followed by a rise in Spike-specific TCR breadth and depth.

Repertoires were generated with immunoSEQ multiplex PCR, while TCRdb's copy carries only in-frame clones and drops some. The table lists approximately 110,000 clones, 82% of them singletons, with 5% in the top ten. The origin of this receptor is an adult in good health. Sequenced material: peripheral blood, taken on day 0 of AZD1222 vaccination. This chain connects TRBV2 to TRBJ1-1, with D possibly TRBD1 on 5 matching bases. The CDR3 coding sequence is TGTGCCAGCAGTGAAGCGTCAGGGAGGAATGAAGCTTTCTTT. Protein: CASSEASGRNEAFF.